Listed below are T cell receptor beta chains from one sample, sequenced in a study of shared clonotypes between healthy human individuals. Profiled with immunoSEQ multiplex PCR; TCRdb holds only in-frame clones, not every one. The sample comprises roughly 95,000 clones, more than 45% of which are singletons, and around 16% rests with the top ten. Sequencing used PBMCs. These receptors were taken from a woman between 40 and 50 years old in good health. Some clones in this sample may be carry-over from other donors' samples. CDR3s include the opening cysteine and the closing phenylalanine or tryptophan. The D gene is left open where the match is weak. The size field is filled for only some rows; it gives once, few, many or a size class.

>TRBJ1-5|few|TRBV5-1|NA
TGCGCCAGCAGCCTAAGAAAGCATTTT
CASSLRKHF
>TRBJ1-5|NA|TRBV19|TRBD1
TGTGCCAGTAGTATGGACAGGGGGCGGGATCAGCCCCAGCATTTT
CASSMDRGRDQPQHF
>TRBJ1-3|medium-sized|TRBV19|NA
TGTGCCAGTACGGGGTTCCTCTCTGGAAACACCATATATTTT
CASTGFLSGNTIYF
>TRBJ2-1|NA|TRBV7-3|TRBD2
TGTGCCAGCAGCTTTTCCGGGACTAGCTACAATGAGCAGTTCTTC
CASSFSGTSYNEQFF
>TRBJ2-1|NA|TRBV7-6|NA
TGTGCCAGCAGCTTAGAGTGGGGGCAGTACAATGAGCAGTTCTTC
CASSLEWGQYNEQFF
>TRBJ2-7|NA|TRBV10-2|NA
TGTGCCAGCAGCCTTGTGGGGGGCTACGAGCAGTACTTC
CASSLVGGYEQYF
>TRBJ2-7|once|TRBV9|TRBD1
TGTGCCAGCTCCGGACAGGGCTACGAGCAGTACTTC
CASSGQGYEQYF
>TRBJ2-2|many|TRBV29-1|TRBD2
TGCAGCGCTGGGCGGGGAGGGGACACCGGGGAGCTGTTTTTT
CSAGRGGDTGELFF
>TRBJ2-7|many|TRBV5-4|NA
TGTGCCAGCAGCTTGGGGACAGCGCTTGGGGAGCAGTACTTC
CASSLGTALGEQYF
>TRBJ2-5|few|TRBV7-2|TRBD1
TGTGCCAGCAGCTTAGCGTTTGGGACAGGGTTCGAGACCCAGTACTTC
CASSLAFGTGFETQYF
>TRBJ2-1|few|TRBV4-1|NA
TGTGCCAGCAGCTTAGTTCCAGAGGCCTACAATGAGCAGTTCTTC
CASSLVPEAYNEQFF
>TRBJ1-5|few|TRBV6-6|NA
TGTGCCAGCAGTTACGTAGAACAGCCCCAGCATTTT
CASSYVEQPQHF